This passage covers 21 T cell receptor beta chains from one sample sequenced in a study of CD8+ T cells in alopecia areata. Extracted RNA was reverse transcribed into cDNA, the sequencing template. Generated by immunoSEQ multiplex PCR, the TCRdb table keeps only in-frame clones and is missing some. The sample contains 98,000 or so clones, under 70% of which appear only once. Sample treatment: oral pan-JAK inhibitor, 5-10 mg twice daily. The specimen comprised CD8+ T cells sorted from blood, sampled at week 4, from a patient treated with tofacitinib. These TCRs come from a human donor with alopecia areata.

The genes are TRBV4-1 and TRBJ2-3; 10 nucleotides align to TRBD2. CDR3 length: 16 amino acids. Germline lookup yields CDR1 MGHRA and CDR2 YSYEKL. Losses at the gene ends were 1 base for V and 1 base for J; bases not matched to a gene: 2. CDR3 nucleotide sequence: TGCGCCAGCAGCCAAGCAGGACTAGCGGGCACAGATACGCAGTATTTT. Translated: CASSQAGLAGTDTQYF.

The V and J genes are TRBV19 and TRBJ2-1; D not certain. This CDR3 is built from 15 residues. V was clipped by 7 bases and J by 0 bases, with 13 bases between them. CDR1 and CDR2 from the germline V gene are LNHDA and SQIVND (reference sequence). The CDR3 here is CASTSSAYSYNEQFF. The CDR3 nucleotides are TGTGCCAGTACCTCCTCGGCCTACTCCTACAATGAGCAGTTCTTC.

The chain employs TRBV5-6 and TRBJ1-1, with 7 bases that match TRBD1. The CDR3 extends over 17 amino acids. The ends lost 4 bases at V and 0 bases at J; junction bases unmatched: 12. Germline CDR1 is SGHDT and CDR2 is YYEEEE. The CDR3, as DNA: TGTGCCAGCAGCAGGACCGGGACAGTTCTAGTGAACACTGAAGCTTTCTTT. Protein sequence: CASSRTGTVLVNTEAFF.

This clone was counted a single time. The chain uses TRBV5-4 and TRBJ2-2, with a tentative D call TRBD1 (6 bases). The germline V and J ends were trimmed by 3 bases and 7 bases, with 13 bases remaining between them. CDR1 is SGHNT, CDR2 YYREEE, per germline (reference sequence). The CDR3 sequence is 14 residues long. Written as DNA, the CDR3 is TGTGCCAGCAGCTCAATCCAGGGGAGCGGGGAGCTGTTTTTT. Translated: CASSSIQGSGELFF.

The CDR3 DNA is TGCAGCGTTGCTACAGCTAACTATGGCTACACCTTC. Translation gives CSVATANYGYTF. The chain has TRBV29-1 and TRBJ1-2; D is unresolved. Germline V lookup: CDR1 SQVTM, CDR2 ANQGSEA. Trimming removed 4 bases from V and 0 bases from J, with 6 bases in between. The CDR3 sequence is 12 residues long.

This chain connects TRBV29-1 to TRBJ2-3, with 10 bases that match TRBD2. The CDR3 has 14 residues. Germline lookup yields CDR1 SQVTM and CDR2 ANQGSEA. V shed 7 bases and J 2 bases; nucleotides not matched to a gene: 6. CDR3 amino acids: CSARGLAVTDTQYF. DNA of the CDR3: TGCAGCGCCCGAGGACTAGCGGTCACAGATACGCAGTATTTT.

The chain couples TRBV29-1 to TRBJ2-1, with D unresolved. CDR1 and CDR2 from the germline V gene are SQVTM and ANQGSEA. The CDR3 is made up of 14 amino acids. The V gene lost 7 bases and the J gene lost 0 bases, with 13 bases spanning the gap. CDR3 sequence reads: CSARPPSSYNEQFF. The CDR3 DNA reads TGCAGCGCCCGCCCCCCCTCCTCCTACAATGAGCAGTTCTTC.

As DNA, the CDR3 is TGCAGCGTCGGGGGGTTTCTTGGGGGTTCCGTGAATACGCAGTATTTT. As protein: CSVGGFLGGSVNTQYF. The rearrangement joins TRBV29-1 to TRBJ2-3; 7 positions agree with TRBD2. With 6 bases clipped from V and 7 bases from J, the junction kept 19 bases outside the gene matches. This CDR3 has 16 amino acids. Germline assignment: CDR1 SQVTM and CDR2 ANQGSEA.

This clone was observed a few times. The gene calls are TRBV29-1 and TRBJ1-2; D gene unclear. This CDR3 is 12 amino acids long. The germline CDR1 and CDR2 sequences are SQVTM and ANQGSEA. V gave up 3 bases and J gave up 4 bases, with 9 bases separating them. The CDR3 sequence is CSVDSGTYGYTF. CDR3 DNA: TGCAGCGTTGATTCGGGCACCTATGGCTACACCTTC.

This chain connects TRBV19 to TRBJ2-1; possible D gene TRBD2, 6 bases. The CDR3 runs to 15 residues. CDR1 and CDR2 (germline): LNHDA, SQIVND (reference sequence). The ends were cut back, 5 bases at V and 0 bases at J, with 11 bases in the middle. CDR3 region: CASSGGENSYNEQFF. DNA of the CDR3: TGTGCCAGTAGTGGAGGGGAGAACTCCTACAATGAGCAGTTCTTC.

The chain joins TRBV5-1 to TRBJ2-5, with 11 bases that match TRBD1. The CDR3 has 16 residues. CDR1 SGHRS and CDR2 YFSETQ come from the germline V gene. The V segment lost 3 bases and the J segment 5 bases; nucleotides outside the gene matches: 9. In nucleotides, the CDR3 is TGCGCCAGCAGCTGGTTCGGACAGGGGGCAGTCGAGACCCAGTACTTC. It codes for CASSWFGQGAVETQYF.

The CDR3 DNA follows: TGTGCCAGTCCGGTCTTTGCAACTGGTGTTAACACAGATACGCAGTATTTT. It codes for CASPVFATGVNTDTQYF. This sequence joins TRBV2 and TRBJ2-3; no definite D call. Germline loops: CDR1 SNHLY, CDR2 FYNNEI. V was trimmed by 9 bases and J by 2 bases, leaving 24 bases between them. CDR3 length: 17 residues.

The chain couples TRBV6-1 to TRBJ2-3; D is possibly TRBD2 (6 bases). The germline gives CDR1 MNHNS, CDR2 SASEGT. V lost 11 bases to trimming and J lost 6 bases, with 18 bases between them. The CDR3 runs to 13 residues. Here the CDR3 reads CAARIGGSDTQYF. DNA of the CDR3: TGTGCCGCCAGGATCGGAGGGTCGGATACGCAGTATTTT.

V and J are TRBV5-5 and TRBJ1-1; D is possibly TRBD1 (5 bases). V shed 3 bases and J shed 7 bases, with 10 bases lying between them. In germline, CDR1 is SGHKS, CDR2 YYEKEE (reference sequence). This CDR3 has 12 amino acids. CDR3 coding DNA: TGTGCCAGCAGCTCTGGGAGGGGTGAAGCTTTCTTT. It codes for CASSSGRGEAFF. The complete variable domain, with remaining parts taken from reference TRBV5-5 and TRBJ1-1, reads DAGVTQSPTHLIKTRGQQVTLRCSPISGHKSVSWYQQVLGQGPQFIFQYYEKEERGRGNFPDRFSARQFPNYSSELNVNALLLGDSALYLCASSSGRGEAFFGQGTRLTVV.

This rearrangement joins TRBV30 to TRBJ2-1; no definite D call. Germline V gives CDR1 GTSNPN, CDR2 SVGIG (reference sequence). The V end was cut by 0 bases, the J end by 8 bases, with 11 bases between. This CDR3 region has 13 residues. In DNA form, the CDR3 reads TGTGCCTGGAGTGTGGGAACCCGCTATGAGCAGTTCTTC. Protein product: CAWSVGTRYEQFF. Variable domain in full (rest from reference TRBV30 and TRBJ2-1): SQTIHQWPATLVQPVGSPLSLECTVEGTSNPNLYWYRQAAGRGLQLLFYSVGIGQISSEVPQNLSASRPQDRQFILSSKKLLLSDSGFYLCAWSVGTRYEQFFGPGTRLTVL.

As for this clone: Other DNA sequences in this sample translate to the same CDR3. The gene calls are TRBV4-3 and TRBJ2-1; perhaps TRBD2 as D (6 bases). Trimming removed 0 bases at V and 2 bases at J, with 8 bases between. This CDR3 comprises 15 residues. Germline CDR1 is LGHNA and CDR2 is YSLEER. This chain's CDR3 is CASSQDSGTYNEQFF. The CDR3 nucleotides read TGCGCCAGCAGCCAAGATAGCGGTACCTACAATGAGCAGTTCTTC.

The chain couples TRBV30 to TRBJ2-2; 8 positions agree with TRBD1. Germline V CDR1 and CDR2: GTSNPN, SVGIG (reference sequence). The junction had 4 bases not matched to a gene; V was cut back by 4 bases and J by 0 bases. This CDR3 comprises 15 residues. CDR3 region: CAWIPTGANTGELFF. The DNA of the CDR3 is TGTGCCTGGATCCCGACAGGGGCGAACACCGGGGAGCTGTTTTTT.

This clone was recorded a few times. The gene calls are TRBV7-3 and TRBJ2-3, with no clear D. V was trimmed by 2 bases and J by 0 bases, leaving 3 bases between them. The CDR3 has 13 residues. Per the germline V gene, CDR1 is SGHTA and CDR2 is FQGTGA. This CDR3 reads CASSLDSTDTQYF. CDR3 in DNA: TGTGCCAGCAGCTTAGATAGCACAGATACGCAGTATTTT. The variable domain in full, with the rest retrieved from reference TRBV7-3 and TRBJ2-3, is GAGVSQTPSNKVTEKGKYVELRCDPISGHTALYWYRQSLGQGPEFLIYFQGTGAADDSGLPNDRFFAVRPEGSVSTLKIQRTERGDSAVYLCASSLDSTDTQYFGPGTRLTVL.

The V gene is TRBV7-9, the J gene TRBJ1-2; D is unresolved. V was clipped by 5 bases and J by 8 bases, with 21 bases between them. In germline, CDR1 is SEHNR, CDR2 FQNEAQ (reference sequence). This CDR3 is 15 amino acids long. For the CDR3, the DNA is TGTGCCAGCAGCCCATTAGGCAGCCCCGAGTCGGGCTACACCTTC. Its translation: CASSPLGSPESGYTF. Supplemented by reference TRBV7-9 and TRBJ1-2, the full variable domain reads DTGVSQNPRHKITKRGQNVTFRCDPISEHNRLYWYRQTLGQGPEFLTYFQNEAQLEKSRLLSDRFSAERPKGSFSTLEIQRTEQGDSAMYLCASSPLGSPESGYTFGSGTRLTVV.

This sequence joins TRBV30 and TRBJ2-1; 9 bases fit TRBD1. V shed 0 bases, J shed 8 bases, and the junction held 5 bases outside the gene matches. From germline, CDR1 is GTSNPN and CDR2 SVGIG (reference sequence). This CDR3 is built from 14 residues. DNA of the CDR3: TGTGCCTGGAGTGTCGGACAGGGGCTCTATGAGCAGTTCTTC. Amino acids: CAWSVGQGLYEQFF.

This clone was seen a handful of times. This chain links TRBV11-1 with TRBJ2-1; no firm D call. The V end lost 4 bases, the J end lost 8 bases, and 6 bases lay between the germline ends. There are 11 residues in the CDR3. CDR1 SGHAT and CDR2 FQDESV come from the germline V gene (reference sequence). For the CDR3, the DNA is TGTGCCAGCAGCTACCTAGATGAGCAGTTCTTC. Protein product: CASSYLDEQFF.